Given below is one T cell receptor beta chain in context. Its antigen is currently unknown. This entry is derived from a study of CD8+CD57+ T cells in acquired aplastic anemia. Study summary: Recorded DNA amounts for sorted CD4+ and CD8+ cells had an average of about 3.5 ug. Regarding the study as a whole: Patients and controls turned out to have around 29 CD8+ CDR3 sequences in common. CD8+ Simpson's diversity showed no significant patient-control difference.

Genomic DNA constituted the template upon which TCR beta VDJ and CDR3 profiling was performed. TCRdb analysed the reads with MiXCR anew, one entry per CDR3 protein. Of around 250,000 distinct CDR3 sequences in the sample, 45% to 70% were seen once. Germline assignment: CDR1 SQVTM and CDR2 ANQGSEA. This CDR3 comprises 11 residues. The ends were cut back, 4 bases at V and 4 bases at J, with 5 bases in the middle. Input material: sorted CD4+, CD8+, or CD8+CD57+ T cells (not recorded which) from PBMCs. The gene calls are TRBV29-1 and TRBJ2-1; D is uncertain. This TCR was sampled from a human donor with severe aplastic anemia or a healthy control (not recorded which). The CDR3 bases are TGCAGCGTTGCCATATACAATGAGCAGTTCTTC. The encoded protein is CSVAIYNEQFF.